The clone carrying this T cell receptor (beta chain) was found a few times. The antigen remains undetermined. These data originate in a study of T-cell reconstitution after alpha-beta-depleted transplantation in children. Study conclusions and caveats: Elevated TCRbeta diversity at day 60 was traced, in some patients, to surviving recipient T cells and thymic progenitors. Newly produced T cells mostly accounted for T-cell counts and diversity one year post-transplant. Several hundred rapidly expanded clones from non-depleted graft cells reportedly supplied alpha-beta T cells about two months post-transplant.

The CDR3 runs to 15 residues. Trimming shortened V by 1 base and J by 2 bases, and 10 bases separated the two germline ends. Germline loops: CDR1 SGHAT, CDR2 FQNNGV. Unique molecular identifiers were used in preparing the TCRbeta library. One entry per CDR3 protein results from TCRdb running MiXCR on the PCR reads. Here the sample spans 90,000 to 100,000 distinct CDR3 sequences, about 25% being singletons. This rearrangement joins TRBV11-2 to TRBJ2-3; D gene ambiguous. The sample here was PBMCs, taken before TCRalphabeta/CD19-depleted stem cell transplant. The source is a boy under 10 years old with acute lymphoblastic leukemia, due to receive a stem cell transplant. The DNA of the CDR3 is TGTGCCAGCAGCTTAGCGAACCGACTCACAGATACGCAGTATTTT. Amino acid sequence: CASSLANRLTDTQYF.